This section outlines one T cell receptor beta chain sequence together with its context. Its specificity is not known. Healthy Caucasians alone served as donors. The CDR3 contains 15 residues. In germline, CDR1 is ENHRY, CDR2 SYGVKD. The V and J ends lost 9 bases and 2 bases, in that order; junction bases with no gene match: 9. TCRdb re-derived calls from the 5' RACE reads in MiXCR, one entry per CDR3 protein. The sample yields 1,800,000 or so distinct CDR3 sequences, about 31% seen once. The sample comes from a study of identical twins. Findings of the study overall: Twins shared beta out-of-frame sequences in excess, but this excess was weaker.

Sample: cord blood. The chain uses TRBV10-3 and TRBJ2-7; TRBD2 matches 11 bases. This TCR derives from a newborn girl in good health. The CDR3 DNA follows: TGTGCCATTAGGGGACTAGCGGACCCGACCTACGAGCAGTACTTC. This codes for CAIRGLADPTYEQYF.